A selection of T cell receptor beta chains follows, all from one sample in a study of blood T cells in healthy people across ages. MiXCR was run by TCRdb on the 5' RACE reads, yielding one entry per CDR3 protein. Among roughly 1.4 million distinct CDR3 sequences listed, 59% were seen once. What was sequenced was blood. These receptors all stem from a young man in good health. Both conserved end residues are part of each CDR3. A D gene is named only where the DNA matches it firmly. Some rows have no size entry. The others give once, few or many, or a class for an expanded clone.

CDR3 DNA	CDR3 protein	clone size	V gene	J gene	D gene
TGTGCCAGCAGTCCCGGACTCAACGAGCAGTACTTC	CASSPGLNEQYF	NA	TRBV28	TRBJ2-7	NA
TGTGCCAGCAGCCCATCCCGGGACGTAAATGAAAAACTGTTTTTT	CASSPSRDVNEKLFF	NA	TRBV11-2	TRBJ1-4	NA
TGTGCCAGCAGTTATGGGACTAGCGGGTACTACGAGCAGTACTTC	CASSYGTSGYYEQYF	few	TRBV6-6	TRBJ2-7	TRBD2
TGCGCCAGCAGTCTAAGACTAGCCCAAGGGGATACGCAGTATTTT	CASSLRLAQGDTQYF	NA	TRBV5-1	TRBJ2-3	TRBD2
TGCAGTGCTTCGCCGGCGGGTGATGGCTACACCTTC	CSASPAGDGYTF	NA	TRBV20-1	TRBJ1-2	NA
TGTGCCAGCACCAGACTAGCGGGACTAACCTACAATGAGCAGTTCTTC	CASTRLAGLTYNEQFF	NA	TRBV13	TRBJ2-1	TRBD2
TGTGCCAGCCTCGGCGCAACTAATGAAAAACTGTTTTTT	CASLGATNEKLFF	NA	TRBV6-1	TRBJ1-4	NA
TGCAGCGTTGGGGGCATGACTTTTTCTGTTCCGTTCTTC	CSVGGMTFSVPFF	few	TRBV29-1	TRBJ2-1	NA
TGTGCCAGCGGCGAGCGGAACCTCTATGGCTACACCTTC	CASGERNLYGYTF	NA	TRBV25-1	TRBJ1-2	NA
TGTGCCAGCAGCCCACGGCGACAGGGTTTTTTAACAGATACGCAGTATTTT	CASSPRRQGFLTDTQYF	NA	TRBV7-8	TRBJ2-3	TRBD1
TGTGCCAGCAGCCAACTAAGGGGGCCAGCGCCCCAGCATTTT	CASSQLRGPAPQHF	NA	TRBV4-2	TRBJ1-5	TRBD1
TGCAGTGCTAGAGATTACACACCTGAAGCTTTCTTT	CSARDYTPEAFF	NA	TRBV20-1	TRBJ1-1	NA
TGTGCCAGCAGCTTAGAGGGACGCTACAATGAGCAGTTCTTC	CASSLEGRYNEQFF	NA	TRBV13	TRBJ2-1	NA
TGTGCCAGCAGCCATGAAGAGGGAAGCGGGGTCAGCTCCTACAATGAGCAGTTCTTC	CASSHEEGSGVSSYNEQFF	few	TRBV4-2	TRBJ2-1	TRBD2
TGTGCCAGCATCCCAGGGCAGTCCATTGGTGAAAAACTGTTTTTT	CASIPGQSIGEKLFF	few	TRBV12-3/TRBV12-4	TRBJ1-4	NA
TGCAGCTTCCTGAGCGGGAGGTTCGGAGATACGCAGTATTTT	CSFLSGRFGDTQYF	NA	TRBV29-1	TRBJ2-3	TRBD2
TGCAGTGCTAGAGATTGGCAGATTCAAGAGACCCAGTACTTC	CSARDWQIQETQYF	once	TRBV20-1	TRBJ2-5	NA
TGTGCCAGCACCATTGACAGGGACTATGGCTACACCTTC	CASTIDRDYGYTF	once	TRBV28	TRBJ1-2	TRBD1
TGCGCCAGCAGCTTGGGGACATCTGGCTCCGAGCAGTACTTC	CASSLGTSGSEQYF	NA	TRBV5-1	TRBJ2-7	NA
TGTGCCAGCAGTTTCGGGACCTCGAACACCGGGGAGCTGTTTTTT	CASSFGTSNTGELFF	NA	TRBV27	TRBJ2-2	NA
TGCGCCAGCAGCTTGGGTGGCAGTCTGAACACTGAAGCTTTCTTT	CASSLGGSLNTEAFF	NA	TRBV5-1	TRBJ1-1	NA
TGCAGTGCCCTTAGACCTACGACTAACTATGGCTACACCTTC	CSALRPTTNYGYTF	few	TRBV20-1	TRBJ1-2	NA
TGTGCCAGCAGCCAGAGGGTCGGGGTTAGCTCCTACGAGCAGTACTTC	CASSQRVGVSSYEQYF	NA	TRBV14	TRBJ2-7	NA
TGTGCCAGCAGCCAAGCGGCGAGGACTAGCGAGTACAATGAGCAGTTCTTC	CASSQAARTSEYNEQFF	few	TRBV4-2	TRBJ2-1	TRBD2
TGCAGCGTTGATCAGGGGCGGGAAAAACTGTTTTTT	CSVDQGREKLFF	NA	TRBV29-1	TRBJ1-4	NA
TGCGCCAGCAGCCATTCAGGGACCGGTGAGCAGTTCTTC	CASSHSGTGEQFF	NA	TRBV4-1	TRBJ2-1	NA
TGCGCCAGCAGCCGATGGGGTTTGCCTAATGAAAAACTGTTTTTT	CASSRWGLPNEKLFF	NA	TRBV4-1	TRBJ1-4	NA
TGTGCCAGCAGCGACCTAGCGGGAGTCTCAGATACGCAGTATTTT	CASSDLAGVSDTQYF	NA	TRBV4-2	TRBJ2-3	TRBD2
TGTGCCAGCAGCCCAAGTAGCTTTGGGGGGGCTCTATACGAGCAGTACTTC	CASSPSSFGGALYEQYF	NA	TRBV7-8	TRBJ2-7	NA
TGCAGCGATCTGGACAGGAGACGGAGGGAGACCCAGTACTTC	CSDLDRRRRETQYF	NA	TRBV29-1	TRBJ2-5	TRBD1
TGTGCCAGCAGTTACGCCAGGGCTAGCGGAGGAGATACGCAGTATTTT	CASSYARASGGDTQYF	NA	TRBV6-2/TRBV6-3	TRBJ2-3	TRBD2
TGTGCCAGCAGTTTTGCGGGAGATAGATCTGGCTACACCTTC	CASSFAGDRSGYTF	few	TRBV28	TRBJ1-2	NA
TGCAGCGTTGAAAGTGGGGGTACGCAGTATTTT	CSVESGGTQYF	NA	TRBV29-1	TRBJ2-3	NA
TGTGCCAGCTGGGGACCGAGCAGACCAAACTATGGCTACACCTTC	CASWGPSRPNYGYTF	NA	TRBV27	TRBJ1-2	NA
TGTGCCAGCAGCCAACTAGCGGCCTACGAGCAGTACTTC	CASSQLAAYEQYF	few	TRBV14	TRBJ2-7	TRBD2
TGTGCCAGCACCGACCCAAGAGCGGGAGGGCCCCGCAATGAGCAGTTCTTC	CASTDPRAGGPRNEQFF	NA	TRBV6-2/TRBV6-3	TRBJ2-1	TRBD2
TGCGCCAGCTCACCTCCTTCCGGGACAGCCTTAGGCGTCCTGACTTTC	CASSPPSGTALGVLTF	NA	TRBV18	TRBJ2-6	TRBD1
TGTGCCAGCAGTATAACGGACAGGGGCGTAGACGAGCAGTACTTC	CASSITDRGVDEQYF	few	TRBV6-5	TRBJ2-7	TRBD1
TGTGCCAGCAGCTTAGGGACTCCTGGGCAGTATTTT	CASSLGTPGQYF	NA	TRBV7-2	TRBJ2-3	NA
TGCGCCAGCAGCCAAGAAGGCGCTTCTGGGGCCAACGCCCTGACTTTC	CASSQEGASGANALTF	NA	TRBV4-3	TRBJ2-6	NA
TGCAGTGCTTTTACAGGGGGGTGGACTGAAGCTTTCTTT	CSAFTGGWTEAFF	NA	TRBV20-1	TRBJ1-1	TRBD1
TGTGCCAGCTCACCTGGGGGGACAGGGGTGACTGAAGCTTTCTTT	CASSPGGTGVTEAFF	NA	TRBV18	TRBJ1-1	TRBD1
TGTGCCAGTACTTTGGCGGGCGGGCCCAATGAGCAGTTCTTC	CASTLAGGPNEQFF	many	TRBV25-1	TRBJ2-1	NA
TGCAGTGCCACAATGGGGAGACCCAATGAGCAGTACTTC	CSATMGRPNEQYF	NA	TRBV20-1	TRBJ2-7	NA
TGTGCCAGCAGCTTAAGCCTGACAGGGGGCTTTGAAAAACTGTTTTTT	CASSLSLTGGFEKLFF	NA	TRBV7-8	TRBJ1-4	TRBD1
TGTGCCAGCAGTAGTTTTAGCGGTCCTCACTACAATGAGCAGTTCTTC	CASSSFSGPHYNEQFF	NA	TRBV6-2/TRBV6-3	TRBJ2-1	NA
TGTGCCAGCTCCAACACTTTTGAAGCTTTCTTT	CASSNTFEAFF	NA	TRBV25-1	TRBJ1-1	NA
TGCAGTGCTCAGATTCCGGGACAGGGTTCGTACGAGCAGTACTTC	CSAQIPGQGSYEQYF	NA	TRBV20-1	TRBJ2-7	TRBD1
TGCAGCGTTAAGACTAGCGGGAGGTACGATGAGCAGTTCTTC	CSVKTSGRYDEQFF	NA	TRBV29-1	TRBJ2-1	TRBD2
TGCAGTGCTTCCCAGTTTAGCGGGGTGGAGGAGACCCAGTACTTC	CSASQFSGVEETQYF	NA	TRBV20-1	TRBJ2-5	TRBD2
TGTGCCAGCAGTTTAGAACAGGGTTCCAATGAGCAGTTCTTC	CASSLEQGSNEQFF	NA	TRBV28	TRBJ2-1	NA
TGCAGCGTTGAGTCAGGGGGTAACAATGAGCAGTTCTTC	CSVESGGNNEQFF	NA	TRBV29-1	TRBJ2-1	TRBD1
TGCAGTGCGAGTAAAAGGGACACCTTATACAATGAGCAGTTCTTC	CSASKRDTLYNEQFF	NA	TRBV20-1	TRBJ2-1	NA
TGTGCCAGCAGTTTAGGGGCAAATCGGCCCCAGCATTTT	CASSLGANRPQHF	NA	TRBV27	TRBJ1-5	NA
TGCGCCAGCAGCCAAGGACAGGGAGGGAATCAGCCCCAGCATTTT	CASSQGQGGNQPQHF	few	TRBV4-1	TRBJ1-5	TRBD1
TGTGCCAGCAGCCCACCAGACGGACAGTCTAACTATGGCTACACCTTC	CASSPPDGQSNYGYTF	NA	TRBV9	TRBJ1-2	NA
TGCGCCAGCAGCCAAGGCTGGGGTACGCAGTATTTT	CASSQGWGTQYF	few	TRBV4-3	TRBJ2-3	NA
TGTGCCAGCCTAGCCGCACTTTACAATGAGCAGTTCTTC	CASLAALYNEQFF	once	TRBV12-3/TRBV12-4	TRBJ2-1	NA
TGTGCCAGCAGCTTAAATGGGGCGGTAGAAAAACTGTTTTTT	CASSLNGAVEKLFF	NA	TRBV11-2	TRBJ1-4	NA